Below are 14 T cell receptor beta chains sequenced from a single sample in a study of T cell responses to AZD1222 COVID-19 vaccine. The data were produced by immunoSEQ multiplex PCR, yet TCRdb's version contains in-frame clones alone and is incomplete. The data hold some 170,000 clones, with more than 90% observed a single time. The sequenced sample was peripheral blood, obtained on day 0 of AZD1222 vaccination. The receptors shown here come from an adult in good health.

V is TRBV4-1 and J is TRBJ2-1; 11 bases match TRBD2. The junction had 7 bases not matched to a gene; V was cut back by 6 bases and J by 3 bases. The CDR3 runs to 16 residues. Germline V lookup: CDR1 MGHRA, CDR2 YSYEKL. The CDR3 loop reads CASSLGTSGFYNEQFF. The CDR3 DNA is TGCGCCAGCAGTCTCGGGACTAGCGGCTTCTACAATGAGCAGTTCTTC.

The V gene is TRBV30, the J gene TRBJ1-4; D call uncertain. Germline CDR1 reads GTSNPN; CDR2 reads SVGIG (reference sequence). The CDR3 runs to 13 residues. Trimming took 1 base from V and 5 from J, leaving 8 bases between them. CDR3 in DNA: TGTGCCTGGAGTGCGGACGGAAATGAAAAACTGTTTTTT. Translation: CAWSADGNEKLFF.

The chain recombines TRBV28 with TRBJ1-5; D is ambiguous. The germline V gene encodes CDR1 MDHEN and CDR2 SYDVKM. This CDR3 region has 12 residues. V gave up 6 bases and J gave up 11 bases, with 14 bases separating them. DNA for the CDR3: TGTGCCAGCAGCCTACAGTCCTCGGCCCAGCATTTT. The encoded protein is CASSLQSSAQHF.

This chain connects TRBV5-1 to TRBJ2-6, with D possibly being TRBD1 (5 bases). This CDR3 is 15 amino acids long. The germline V gene encodes CDR1 SGHRS and CDR2 YFSETQ. Trimming shortened V by 5 bases and J by 2 bases, and 11 bases separated the two germline ends. CDR3 sequence reads: CASRPDTTGANVLTF. The CDR3 region has the DNA TGCGCCAGCAGGCCGGACACTACTGGGGCCAACGTCCTGACTTTC.

Here the CDR3 reads CASSSITGTGYGYTF. In DNA form, the CDR3 reads TGTGCCAGCAGTTCAATCACAGGGACTGGCTATGGCTACACCTTC. The chain couples TRBV6-5 to TRBJ1-2; a weak D match, TRBD1 (6 bases). Germline loops: CDR1 MNHEY, CDR2 SVGAGI. The V gene lost 4 bases and the J gene lost 4 bases, with 16 bases spanning the gap. CDR3 length: 15 amino acids.

This chain joins TRBV19 and TRBJ2-7, with 7 positions matching TRBD2. The CDR3 contains 12 residues. The germline V gene encodes CDR1 LNHDA and CDR2 SQIVND (reference sequence). Losses at the gene ends were 3 bases for V and 5 bases for J; bases not matched to a gene: 1. The CDR3 region is CASSIGLDEQYF. The CDR3, as DNA: TGTGCCAGTAGTATCGGACTAGACGAGCAGTACTTC.

This clone was recorded only once. The junction and the germline gene differ at one end; a read error may be behind it. The V call is TRBV6-1, the J call TRBJ2-5; no clear D gene. Germline CDR1 reads MNHNS; CDR2 reads SASEGT. CDR3 length: 12 residues. This CDR3 reads CASSEGITQGHF. In nucleotides, the CDR3 is TGTGCCAGCAGTGAAGGGATCACCCAAGGTCACTTC.

The chain uses TRBV3-1 (or the pseudogene TRBV3-2) and TRBJ1-3; 9 bases are a match to TRBD1. The length of the CDR3 is 15 residues. Germline V gene data show CDR1 as LGHDT and CDR2 as YNNKEL (reference sequence). The trim removed 3 bases at V and 4 bases at J, leaving 4 bases unmatched. CDR3 DNA sequence: TGTGCCAGCAGCCAGCGGACAGGGGTAGGAAACACCATATATTTT. Translating gives CASSQRTGVGNTIYF.

This clone was seen only once. The rearrangement joins TRBV5-1 to TRBJ2-2; D may be TRBD2 (5 bases). Germline-derived CDR1 and CDR2 are SGHRS and YFSETQ. The V gene lost 2 bases and the J gene lost 3 bases, with 11 bases spanning the gap. The CDR3 covers 15 residues. The CDR3 here is CASSFSLGDTGELFF. In nucleotides, the CDR3 is TGCGCCAGCAGCTTCAGTCTCGGGGACACCGGGGAGCTGTTTTTT.

V and J are TRBV25-1 and TRBJ2-3; D is perhaps TRBD1 (5 bases). This CDR3 has 16 residues. CDR1 is MGHDK and CDR2 is SYGVNS in the germline V gene. Trimming cost V 3 bases and J 1 base, with 14 bases left between them. CDR3 DNA: TGTGCCAGCAGTGATACAAGGGGTTACGGCACAGATACGCAGTATTTT. It codes for CASSDTRGYGTDTQYF.

V usage is TRBV19 and J usage is TRBJ2-5; 7 positions match TRBD2. This CDR3 comprises 15 residues. Germline CDR1 is LNHDA and CDR2 is SQIVND (reference sequence). J lost 1 base, V lost 2 bases, and 4 bases had no gene match. Here the CDR3 DNA reads TGTGCCAGTAGTATAACCGGACTAGTCCAAGAGACCCAGTACTTC. Translation gives CASSITGLVQETQYF.

The chain couples TRBV30 to TRBJ1-2, with D possibly being TRBD1 (6 bases). Germline V gene lookup returns CDR1 GTSNPN and CDR2 SVGIG (reference sequence). V dropped 3 bases and J dropped 0 bases, with 14 bases sitting between them. CDR3 length: 15 residues. The CDR3 coding sequence is TGTGCCTGGAGATTACAGGGAGGAGCTAACTATGGCTACACCTTC. It yields the protein CAWRLQGGANYGYTF.

The rearrangement links TRBV15 to TRBJ1-4; D remains unclear. CDR1 is LNHNV, CDR2 YYDKDF, per germline (reference sequence). The ends were cut back, 0 bases at V and 4 bases at J, with 6 bases in the middle. The CDR3 has 14 amino acids. The CDR3 loop reads CATSRDSGNEKLFF. CDR3 nucleotides: TGTGCCACCAGCAGAGATTCCGGTAATGAAAAACTGTTTTTT.

This clone was counted a single time. The V call is TRBV9, the J call TRBJ2-7; D is perhaps TRBD2 (6 bases). This CDR3 is 14 amino acids long. V was shortened by 4 bases and J by 4 bases, with 15 bases between the two germline ends. The germline gives CDR1 SGDLS, CDR2 YYNGEE. The CDR3 sequence is CASSPSGSGYEQYF. CDR3 DNA sequence: TGTGCCAGCAGCCCCTCGGGTAGCGGATACGAGCAGTACTTC.